A single sample gave rise to the 24 T cell receptor beta chains below, sequenced in a study of cytomegalovirus exposure and HLA in healthy donors. PCR primers comprised 60 Vbeta and 13 Jbeta primers. Assay used: immunoSEQ multiplex PCR; TCRdb lists only in-frame clones, some missing. The sample comprises just over 200,000 clones, 82% of which are singletons, and 2.7% rests with the top ten. Source material: PBMCs. These receptors were taken from a woman in her thirties or forties in good health and CMV-seronegative.

The chain joins TRBV5-6 to TRBJ1-2; 8 nucleotides line up with TRBD1. V shed 5 bases, J shed 7 bases, and the junction held 10 bases outside the gene matches. The CDR3 totals 14 residues. Looked up from germline, CDR1 is SGHDT and CDR2 is YYEEEE. For the CDR3, the DNA is TGTGCCAGCAGTTCCGGACAGGGAGAGGCTGGCTACACCTTC. As protein: CASSSGQGEAGYTF.

The chain carries TRBV30 and TRBJ2-7; 11 bases agree with TRBD2. This CDR3 has 14 residues. J lost 3 bases, V lost 5 bases, and 6 bases had no gene match. Germline V gives CDR1 GTSNPN, CDR2 SVGIG (reference sequence). DNA for the CDR3: TGTGCCTGGGACACCGGGACTAGCGGCTACGAGCAGTACTTC. Its translation: CAWDTGTSGYEQYF.

As to this clone: Its ends do not fully match the called genes, so a read error is possible. The chain is built from TRBV5-6 and TRBJ1-3; 7 nucleotides agree with TRBD1. This CDR3 comprises 14 residues. CDR1 is SGHDT, CDR2 YYEEEE, per germline. The CDR3 region is CDSSWTGTGNTIYF. CDR3 nucleotide sequence: TGTGACAGCAGCTGGACAGGCACTGGAAACACCATATATTTT. Variable domain in full (rest from reference TRBV5-6 and TRBJ1-3): DAGVTQSPTHLIKTRGQQVTLRCSPKSGHDTVSWYQQALGQGPQFIFQYYEEEERQRGNFPDRFSGHQFPNYSSELNVNALLLGDSALYLCDSSWTGTGNTIYFGEGSWLTVV.

CDR3 sequence: CASSFPGTIITGGYAPGELFF. CDR3 coding DNA: TGCGCCAGCAGCTTCCCCGGGACAATAATTACGGGCGGGTACGCGCCCGGGGAGCTGTTTTTT. The rearrangement links TRBV5-1 to TRBJ2-2; weak D call: TRBD1 (6 bases). This CDR3 has 21 residues. Germline-derived CDR1 and CDR2 are SGHRS and YFSETQ. The ends were cut back, 2 bases at V and 6 bases at J, with 32 bases in the middle.

J is TRBJ1-4 and V is TRBV28; D ambiguous. The CDR3 is 13 residues long. Germline V CDR1 and CDR2: MDHEN, SYDVKM. Trimming shortened V by 6 bases and J by 12 bases, and 17 bases separated the two germline ends. CDR3 sequence (DNA): TGTGCCAGCAGGATGATGTCAGGAGGACAACTGTTTTTT. Residues: CASRMMSGGQLFF.

V gene TRBV2 combines with J gene TRBJ2-1; 7 positions agree with TRBD2. This CDR3 spans 16 amino acids. V trimming: 4 bases; J trimming: 4 bases; junction bases outside the gene matches: 10. Germline V gives CDR1 SNHLY, CDR2 FYNNEI. DNA for the CDR3: TGTGCCAGCAGTGGAAGACTAGCAAGGTTATACAATGAGCAGTTCTTC. This codes for CASSGRLARLYNEQFF.

This CDR3 is CASGLAGGGNEQFF. CDR3 DNA sequence: TGTGCCAGCGGACTAGCGGGAGGGGGCAATGAGCAGTTCTTC. The V and J genes are TRBV5-4 and TRBJ2-1; 15 bases map to TRBD2. The CDR3 covers 14 residues. Germline lookup yields CDR1 SGHNT and CDR2 YYREEE (reference sequence). Germline trimming cut 7 bases from V and 6 bases from J; bases unmatched to any gene: 2.

The chain links TRBV5-1 to TRBJ1-2, with TRBD1 matching over 7 bases. Trimming cost V 9 bases and J 4 bases; bases outside gene matches: 18. This CDR3 spans 16 amino acids. The germline V gene has CDR1 SGHRS and CDR2 YFSETQ. As DNA, the CDR3 is TGCGCCACCAGGGACAGTTTGTCCTCAACCATCTATGGCTACACCTTC. Translating gives CATRDSLSSTIYGYTF.

The chain is built from TRBV4-1 and TRBJ2-7; the match to TRBD2 covers 12 bases. Germline trimming cut 2 bases from V and 3 bases from J; bases unmatched to any gene: 8. CDR3 size: 17 residues. Germline CDR1 reads MGHRA; CDR2 reads YSYEKL. The chain's CDR3 is CASSQRPGLAGDYEQYF. DNA for the CDR3: TGCGCCAGCAGCCAACGTCCGGGACTAGCGGGTGACTACGAGCAGTACTTC.

The chain combines TRBV18 with TRBJ2-7; 7 nucleotides align to TRBD1. The length of the CDR3 is 15 residues. Germline loops: CDR1 KGHSH, CDR2 LQKENI. J gave up 3 bases and V 3 bases, and 8 bases lay outside the gene matches. CDR3 in DNA: TGTGCCAGCTCACCGTCGAGAGGGGGCAACTACGAGCAGTACTTC. This translates into CASSPSRGGNYEQYF.

V and J are TRBV18 and TRBJ1-1, with 10 bases that match TRBD1. In germline, CDR1 is KGHSH, CDR2 LQKENI. The CDR3 runs 15 residues. V lost 3 bases, J lost 5 bases, and 6 bases stayed unmatched. The CDR3 is CASSPGTGDGTEAFF. The CDR3 DNA reads as TGTGCCAGCTCACCCGGGACAGGGGACGGTACTGAAGCTTTCTTT.

The chain uses TRBV19 and TRBJ1-5; TRBD1 aligns across 9 bases. From germline, CDR1 is LNHDA and CDR2 SQIVND (reference sequence). Trimming took 5 bases from V and 6 from J; bases not matched to a gene: 11. This CDR3 contains 16 residues. CDR3 amino acids: CASSVYRGLSGQPQHF. CDR3 coding DNA: TGTGCCAGTAGTGTTTACAGGGGGCTGAGTGGTCAGCCCCAGCATTTT.

J is TRBJ1-3 and V is TRBV7-8; D unclear. The CDR3 extends over 15 amino acids. Germline CDR1 reads SGHVS; CDR2 reads FQNEAQ. V was clipped by 5 bases and J by 7 bases, with 18 bases between them. The CDR3 DNA reads TGTGCCAGCAGCCAACCCACGGGATATTGGAACACCATATATTTT. It translates to CASSQPTGYWNTIYF.

In its sample, this clone was seen once. The J gene is TRBJ1-5, the V gene TRBV30, with 8 bases lining up with TRBD1. The CDR3 runs 18 residues. Germline V CDR1 and CDR2: GTSNPN, SVGIG (reference sequence). Trimming at V came to 1 base and at J to 3 bases, leaving 14 bases not matched to a gene. DNA of the CDR3: TGTGCCTGGAGTGGAAGGGCGGGACAGGAGAATTACAATCAGCCCCAGCATTTT. It codes for CAWSGRAGQENYNQPQHF.

This chain joins TRBV7-9 and TRBJ2-3, with D perhaps TRBD2 (5 bases). Trimming shortened V by 1 base and J by 4 bases, and 12 bases separated the two germline ends. The CDR3 loop spans 15 amino acids. Looked up from germline, CDR1 is SEHNR and CDR2 is FQNEAQ (reference sequence). CDR3 bases: TGTGCCAGCAGCTTAGGCCTTTCGAGGGCAGATACGCAGTATTTT. Amino acids: CASSLGLSRADTQYF.

The V call is TRBV2, the J call TRBJ1-5, with TRBD1 matching 9 bases. This CDR3 is built from 15 residues. Germline values: CDR1 SNHLY, CDR2 FYNNEI. V gave up 6 bases and J gave up 1 base; unmatched junction bases: 4. The CDR3, as DNA: TGTGCCAGCAGGGGGACAGGGACGAGCAATCAGCCCCAGCATTTT. This sequence encodes CASRGTGTSNQPQHF.

V usage is TRBV2 and J usage is TRBJ1-4, with 8 bases that match TRBD1. V trimming: 7 bases; J trimming: 8 bases; junction bases outside the gene matches: 9. Germline V gene data show CDR1 as SNHLY and CDR2 as FYNNEI. CDR3 length equals 14 residues. The CDR3 sequence: CASNLQGGPEKLFF. The CDR3 DNA sequence: TGTGCCAGCAATTTACAGGGGGGACCGGAAAAACTGTTTTTT.

The chain recombines TRBV7-3 with TRBJ2-7; 10 bases fit TRBD2. The germline gives CDR1 SGHTA, CDR2 FQGTGA. CDR3 size: 15 residues. V dropped 1 base and J dropped 3; count of bases not matched to a gene: 3. In nucleotides, the CDR3 is TGTGCCAGCAGCTTAAATCCTAGCGGGAGCTACGAGCAGTACTTC. Amino acid sequence: CASSLNPSGSYEQYF. The complete variable domain, with remaining parts taken from reference TRBV7-3 and TRBJ2-7, reads GAGVSQTPSNKVTEKGKYVELRCDPISGHTALYWYRQSLGQGPEFLIYFQGTGAADDSGLPNDRFFAVRPEGSVSTLKIQRTERGDSAVYLCASSLNPSGSYEQYFGPGTRLTVT.

The chain has TRBV28 and TRBJ2-1, with a possible D match to TRBD2 (6 bases). The CDR3 is 14 residues long. Looked up from germline, CDR1 is MDHEN and CDR2 is SYDVKM. V was clipped by 6 bases and J by 3 bases, with 12 bases between them. As DNA, the CDR3 is TGTGCCAGCAGGCGGGACTCGGGCTACAATGAGCAGTTCTTC. Protein: CASRRDSGYNEQFF.

In this sample, this clone turned up a few times. CDR3 loop: CASSVGDRGGHEQYF. The CDR3 DNA reads TGTGCCAGCAGCGTAGGCGACAGGGGCGGCCACGAGCAGTACTTC. J is TRBJ2-7 and V is TRBV9; 8 nucleotides align to TRBD1. The junction had 7 bases not matched to a gene; V was cut back by 0 bases and J by 5 bases. CDR1 is SGDLS, CDR2 YYNGEE, per germline. This CDR3 spans 15 amino acids.

The V and J genes are TRBV5-5 and TRBJ1-1, with 10 bases matching TRBD1. J lost 4 bases, V lost 4 bases, and 4 bases had no gene match. CDR3 length equals 14 residues. Germline V gives CDR1 SGHKS, CDR2 YYEKEE (reference sequence). CDR3 in DNA: TGTGCCAGCAGCCTGACAGGGGGCTCCACTGAAGCTTTCTTT. The encoded protein is CASSLTGGSTEAFF.

V gene TRBV5-8 combines with J gene TRBJ2-3; a possible D gene is TRBD2 (6 bases). With 4 bases removed from V and 2 bases from J, the gap between germline ends came to 11 bases. Germline V gives CDR1 SGHTS, CDR2 YDEGEE. The CDR3 is 14 amino acids. CDR3 in amino acids: CASSGLAFTDTQYF. The CDR3 bases are TGTGCCAGCAGCGGTCTAGCGTTCACAGATACGCAGTATTTT. The whole variable domain, remainder taken from reference TRBV5-8 and TRBJ2-3, is EAGVTQSPTHLIKTRGQQATLRCSPISGHTSVYWYQQALGLGLQFLLWYDEGEERNRGNFPPRFSGRQFPNYSSELNVNALELEDSALYLCASSGLAFTDTQYFGPGTRLTVL.

This chain uses TRBV2 with TRBJ2-7, with unresolved D. CDR1 and CDR2 (germline): SNHLY, FYNNEI. CDR3 length: 13 residues. Deletions cut 0 bases from V and 6 bases from J, with 9 bases between. CDR3 nucleotide sequence: TGTGCCAGCAGTGAAGCGCGGCGTACCGAGCAGTACTTC. Its protein product is CASSEARRTEQYF. The variable domain in full, with the rest retrieved from reference TRBV2 and TRBJ2-7, is EPEVTQTPSHQVTQMGQEVILRCVPISNHLYFYWYRQILGQKVEFLVSFYNNEISEKSEIFDDQFSVERPDGSNFTLKIRSTKLEDSAMYFCASSEARRTEQYFGPGTRLTVT.

The V call is TRBV30, the J call TRBJ2-1; TRBD2 agrees at 9 bases. The V gene end was trimmed by 5 bases and the J gene end by 9 bases; junction bases not matched to a gene: 11. CDR1 GTSNPN and CDR2 SVGIG come from the germline V gene (reference sequence). CDR3 length equals 14 residues. This chain's CDR3 is CAWHSGSGDSEQFF. For the CDR3, the DNA is TGTGCCTGGCATAGCGGGAGTGGTGACTCTGAGCAGTTCTTC.